The 32 T cell receptor beta chains in this list originate from one sample, sequenced in a study of tumor-infiltrating lymphocytes in oesophageal squamous cell carcinoma (dated by TCRdb to about 2016). Libraries were made using PCR. TCRdb records Illumina HiSeq 2000 as the sequencer. TCRdb's own reprocessing of the public reads used fastp at Q25 and MiXCR and kept productive beta chains. Entries that share a CDR3 protein sequence are merged under the most common genes and DNA. The sample data list 20,000 or so distinct CDR3 sequences, and less than 45% of these were observed just once. Roughly 42% of the sample rests with the top ten. Sequenced material: esophageal tumor tissue. The receptors stem from a male donor with esophageal squamous cell carcinoma.

This clonotype was observed a few times. V and J are TRBV9 and TRBJ2-3; D uncertain. V was cut by 2 bases and J by 2 bases, with 9 bases left in between. CDR3 length equals 14 residues. The germline gives CDR1 SGDLS, CDR2 YYNGEE. CDR3 amino acids: CASSVSVDTDTQYF. CDR3 bases: TGTGCCAGCAGCGTTAGTGTAGACACAGATACGCAGTATTTT. The full variable domain, rest sourced from reference TRBV9 and TRBJ2-3, is DSGVTQTPKHLITATGQRVTLRCSPRSGDLSVYWYQQSLDQGLQFLIQYYNGEERAKGNILERFSAQQFPDLHSELNLSSLELGDSALYFCASSVSVDTDTQYFGPGTRLTVL.

This clonotype has just a few counts. The chain uses TRBV7-2 and TRBJ1-2, with D uncertain. Looked up from germline, CDR1 is SGHTA and CDR2 is FQGNSA. Between the trimmed V and J ends, which lost 6 bases and 7 bases, there was a span of 12 bases. This CDR3 region has 12 residues. The CDR3 loop reads CASRWMQSGYTF. The CDR3 bases are TGTGCCAGCAGGTGGATGCAGAGTGGCTACACCTTC.

The V and J genes are TRBV28 and TRBJ2-3; TRBD1 matches 9 bases. The assigned J gene may be wrong: the sequence end matches TRBJ2-7 better. CDR3 size: 14 residues. The germline gives CDR1 MDHEN, CDR2 SYDVKM. The CDR3 nucleotides read TGTGCCAGCAGTAGGGACAGGGTGGTTCAGGAGCAGTACTTC. As protein: CASSRDRVVQEQYF.

As to this clonotype: The CDR3 end shows no conserved phenylalanine or tryptophan, and so a read error is likely. The DNA is omitted, as the CDR3 cannot be located on it reliably, and the CDR3 follows TCRdb's listing. V usage is TRBV6-6 and J usage is TRBJ2-7; the table gives TRBD1 as D, unverified against the DNA. The CDR3 length equals 16 residues, ends included. Germline V gene sequence: CDR1 MNHNY, CDR2 SVGAGI (reference sequence). The chain's CDR3 is CASSYPGTDYGYTFGS.

This clonotype was counted many times. This chain joins TRBV11-2 and TRBJ2-7, with TRBD2 matching 8 bases. This CDR3 is built from 15 residues. Looked up from germline, CDR1 is SGHAT and CDR2 is FQNNGV. Trimming at V came to 6 bases and at J to 2 bases, leaving 9 bases not matched to a gene. The CDR3, as DNA: TGTGCCAGCAGTCTCCTCGGGGGGGAGCCCTACGAGCAGTACTTC. Translated, it gives CASSLLGGEPYEQYF.

Only a few counts were recorded for this clonotype. The chain couples TRBV7-3 to TRBJ2-3, with D hard to call. V dropped 1 base and J dropped 0 bases, with 5 bases sitting between them. Germline CDR1 and CDR2: SGHTA and FQGTGA. The CDR3 totals 14 residues. For the CDR3, the DNA is TGTGCCAGCAGCTTAATTCCTAGCACAGATACGCAGTATTTT. Translated, it gives CASSLIPSTDTQYF.

This clonotype was counted a single time. The chain uses TRBV20-1 and TRBJ2-3; the D is unclear. Trimming removed 3 bases at V and 1 base at J, with 11 bases between. Germline CDR1 is DFQATT and CDR2 is SNEGSKA (reference sequence). The CDR3 sequence is 14 residues long. CDR3 region: CSASSLPRTDTQYF. DNA of the CDR3: TGCAGTGCTAGTAGTTTGCCTCGCACAGATACGCAGTATTTT.

The V call is TRBV6-2 or TRBV6-3, the J call TRBJ1-5, with D possibly being TRBD1 (6 bases). The CDR3 covers 14 residues. Trimming pared 5 bases from V and 5 bases from J, leaving 13 bases between. Germline V gives CDR1 MNHEY, CDR2 SVGEGT. The CDR3 bases are TGTGCCAGCAGTGAAACGGGGGGCCATCAGCCCCAGCATTTT. Its translation: CASSETGGHQPQHF.

The rearrangement joins TRBV7-8 to TRBJ2-1, with TRBD2 matching over 7 bases. Per the germline V gene, CDR1 is SGHVS and CDR2 is FQNEAQ. Trimming at V came to 3 bases and at J to 5 bases, leaving 7 bases not matched to a gene. The CDR3 runs to 15 residues. The CDR3: CASSFRGRGDNEQFF. CDR3 DNA sequence: TGTGCCAGCAGCTTTCGCGGGAGAGGGGACAATGAGCAGTTCTTC. Complete variable domain (other parts from reference TRBV7-8 and TRBJ2-1): GAGVSQSPRYKVAKRGQDVALRCDPISGHVSLFWYQQALGQGPEFLTYFQNEAQLDKSGLPSDRFFAERPEGSVSTLKIQRTQQEDSAVYLCASSFRGRGDNEQFFGPGTRLTVL.

This clonotype was found many times. The chain combines TRBV2 with TRBJ2-1; 9 bases align to TRBD2. V was pared by 6 bases and J by 3 bases, with 3 bases of the junction left unmatched. Germline assignment: CDR1 SNHLY and CDR2 FYNNEI. CDR3 length: 14 amino acids. CDR3 sequence (DNA): TGTGCCAGCAGAACAGCGGGGGGCTACAATGAGCAGTTCTTC. Translation: CASRTAGGYNEQFF. Combining the CDR3 with reference TRBV2 and TRBJ2-1 gives the whole variable domain EPEVTQTPSHQVTQMGQEVILRCVPISNHLYFYWYRQILGQKVEFLVSFYNNEISEKSEIFDDQFSVERPDGSNFTLKIRSTKLEDSAMYFCASRTAGGYNEQFFGPGTRLTVL.

This clonotype has a single count. The chain joins TRBV10-3 to TRBJ2-5; D not resolved. Germline V gene data show CDR1 as ENHRY and CDR2 as SYGVKD. There are 16 residues in the CDR3. V lost 0 bases and J 11 bases, leaving 22 bases between the germline ends. The CDR3 region has the DNA TGTGCCATCAGTGAGTCGGCCCCGAGCTCCTACAATGAGCAGTACTTC. It translates to CAISESAPSSYNEQYF.

This clonotype showed up many times. The rearrangement links TRBV6-6 to TRBJ2-7, with TRBD2 matching over 12 bases. CDR3 size: 17 residues. J lost 5 bases, V lost 2 bases, and 10 bases had no gene match. Germline lookup yields CDR1 MNHNY and CDR2 SVGAGI (reference sequence). CDR3 coding DNA: TGTGCCAGCAGTTACGGGACCGGGACTAGCGGGTCCCACGAGCAGTACTTC. The encoded protein is CASSYGTGTSGSHEQYF.

CDR3 loop: CASDHDRDEKLFF. As DNA, the CDR3 is TGTGCCAGCGATCATGACAGGGATGAAAAACTGTTTTTT. The rearrangement links TRBV2 to TRBJ1-4; 7 bases match TRBD1. The germline CDR1 and CDR2 sequences are SNHLY and FYNNEI. The CDR3 consists of 13 residues. After removal of 8 bases from V and 6 bases from J, the junction contained 6 bases not matched to a gene. The entire variable domain, with the rest obtained from reference TRBV2 and TRBJ1-4, is as follows: EPEVTQTPSHQVTQMGQEVILRCVPISNHLYFYWYRQILGQKVEFLVSFYNNEISEKSEIFDDQFSVERPDGSNFTLKIRSTKLEDSAMYFCASDHDRDEKLFFGSGTQLSVL.

With regard to this clonotype: The conserved final phenylalanine or tryptophan is absent from the CDR3, which likely points to a read error. The limits of the CDR3 on the DNA are not certain, so only TCRdb's listed CDR3 is given. CDR3 in amino acids: CASSQGQDYGYTFGS. The chain combines TRBV28 with TRBJ2-7; TRBD1, the table's D call, was not compared with the DNA. Germline loops: CDR1 MDHEN, CDR2 SYDVKM. The CDR3 length equals 15 residues, ends included.

This clonotype was recorded at least ten times. The rearrangement uses TRBV20-1 and TRBJ2-7; TRBD1 aligns across 10 bases. V was pared by 5 bases and J by 7 bases, with 14 bases of the junction left unmatched. The V gene's germline CDR1 is DFQATT and CDR2 SNEGSKA (reference sequence). This CDR3 comprises 15 residues. The CDR3 bases are TGCAGTGCTTTCGCCCGGGACAGGGGTATGGGTGAGCAGTACTTC. Its protein product is CSAFARDRGMGEQYF.

The V gene is TRBV7-3, the J gene TRBJ2-6, with TRBD2 matching over 8 bases. V trimming: 2 bases; J trimming: 0 bases; junction bases outside the gene matches: 12. The CDR3 loop spans 20 amino acids. Germline CDR1 is SGHTA and CDR2 is FQGTGA. The CDR3: CASSLGPGLAGLSGANVLTF. In DNA, the CDR3 is TGTGCCAGCAGCTTAGGACCGGGGCTAGCGGGCCTCTCTGGGGCCAACGTCCTGACTTTC.

Ten or more counts support this clonotype. A much larger clone is a single base away; this may be a read error. The chain combines TRBV7-7 with TRBJ2-1; tentatively, D is TRBD2 (6 bases). The J call may be mistaken, given a closer DNA end match to TRBJ2-7. Germline values: CDR1 SSHAT, CDR2 FNYEAQ (reference sequence). This CDR3 is built from 16 residues. CDR3 sequence (DNA): TGTGCTAGCAGCTTAGAATCGGGGGAGCCCTACAATGAGCAGTACTTC. Translating it yields CASSLESGEPYNEQYF.

This chain connects TRBV7-2 to TRBJ2-2; D gene ambiguous. V shed 0 bases and J shed 0 bases, with 5 bases lying between them. This CDR3 is 15 amino acids long. The germline CDR1 and CDR2 sequences are SGHTA and FQGNSA. Here the CDR3 reads CASSLARTNTGELFF. CDR3 bases: TGTGCCAGCAGCTTAGCCAGGACGAACACCGGGGAGCTGTTTTTT.

V and J are TRBV5-1 and TRBJ2-3; D could derive from TRBD1 or TRBD2 (6 bases each). CDR3 length: 16 amino acids. V lost 1 base and J 5 bases, leaving 17 bases between the germline ends. Germline loops: CDR1 SGHRS, CDR2 YFSETQ. The CDR3 DNA reads TGCGCCAGCAGCTTGTGGTCGGGGGCCCAAGGAGATACGCAGTATTTT. This sequence encodes CASSLWSGAQGDTQYF.

The rearrangement joins TRBV9 to TRBJ2-3; D perhaps matches TRBD2 (7 bases). The germline V and J ends were trimmed by 0 bases and 1 base, with 15 bases remaining between them. The germline CDR1 and CDR2 sequences are SGDLS and YYNGEE. CDR3 length: 17 residues. The CDR3 sequence is CASSVALGAGGTDTQYF. In DNA form, the CDR3 reads TGTGCCAGCAGCGTAGCCTTGGGGGCGGGAGGCACAGATACGCAGTATTTT.

The chain joins TRBV7-3 to TRBJ1-4; D may be TRBD1 (5 bases). The germline V gene has CDR1 SGHTA and CDR2 FQGTGA. The CDR3 runs 15 residues. V lost 4 bases, J lost 1 base, and 10 bases lay in between. In nucleotides, the CDR3 is TGTGCCAGCAGCTCCCAGGGTGGAACTAATGAAAAACTGTTTTTT. Translated, it gives CASSSQGGTNEKLFF.

This clonotype has a count of ten or more. The gene calls are TRBV10-3 and TRBJ1-2; 9 bases map to TRBD1. Germline CDR1 reads ENHRY; CDR2 reads SYGVKD. Trimming removed 6 bases from V and 2 bases from J; junction bases left unmatched: 7. CDR3 length equals 15 residues. The CDR3 region has the DNA TGTGCCATCAGAGACAGGGGGACACAGAACTATGGCTACACCTTC. Its protein is CAIRDRGTQNYGYTF.

This clonotype appeared many times. The chain is built from TRBV12-5 and TRBJ1-2, with 7 bases identical to TRBD1. CDR1 LGHNT and CDR2 FRNRAP come from the germline V gene. The CDR3 runs 12 residues. The J segment lost 6 bases and the V segment lost 11 bases, leaving 9 bases of the junction unmatched. Here the CDR3 DNA reads TGTGCTGGACTGGACAGGAGAAATGGCTACACCTTC. Residues: CAGLDRRNGYTF.

This clonotype was seen many times. The V gene is TRBV19, the J gene TRBJ2-3, with D maybe TRBD1 (5 bases). Germline CDR1 LNHDA, CDR2 SQIVND (reference sequence). The CDR3 totals 14 residues. Trimming removed 4 bases from V and 7 bases from J, with 15 bases in between. The CDR3 loop reads CASSTGPQGNTQYF. DNA for the CDR3: TGTGCCAGTAGTACCGGACCGCAGGGTAATACGCAGTATTTT.

CDR3 sequence (DNA): TGTGCCAGCAGCTTAGATCGCGGACTCCTTTCCTACAATGAGCAGTTCTTC. Translating it yields CASSLDRGLLSYNEQFF. The chain combines TRBV11-2 with TRBJ2-4; D perhaps matches TRBD2 (5 bases). The J call may be wrong; the DNA end is better matched by TRBJ2-1. Germline-derived CDR1 and CDR2 are SGHAT and FQNNGV. The CDR3 covers 17 residues.

On this clonotype itself: Compared with germline, one end of the junction differs, possibly owing to a read error. The V gene is TRBV7-7, the J gene TRBJ2-5, with D possibly TRBD2 on 5 matching bases. Germline V lookup: CDR1 SSHAT, CDR2 FNYEAQ (reference sequence). The CDR3 totals 14 residues. In DNA, the CDR3 is TGTGCTAGCAGCTTAGGCTCTAGCCCAGAGACCCAGTACTTC. Residues: CASSLGSSPETQYF.

Of note for this clonotype: Because the CDR3 is missing its conserved closing phenylalanine or tryptophan, this is likely a read error. The DNA is left out, because the CDR3 cannot be placed on it with certainty; the CDR3 is given as TCRdb lists it. This rearrangement joins TRBV6-2 or TRBV6-3 to TRBJ2-3; TRBD2 is taken as the D call from the table, unchecked against the DNA. A total of 9 residues make up the CDR3, ends included. Germline V gene sequence: CDR1 MNHEY, CDR2 SVGEGT. CDR3 protein: CASTDGLAG.

At least ten counts were recorded for this clonotype. The chain joins TRBV11-2 to TRBJ2-5; 10 positions agree with TRBD2. The DNA end favors TRBJ2-7, so the J call may be wrong. Germline assignment: CDR1 SGHAT and CDR2 FQNNGV. This CDR3 is built from 16 residues. In nucleotides, the CDR3 is TGTGCCAGCAGCCCCTTAGCGGGGGGCGGGGTCTACGAGCAGTACTTC. Translated: CASSPLAGGGVYEQYF.

Details on this clonotype: A read error is possible here, since a much larger clone lies one base away. The V call is TRBV5-3, the J call TRBJ2-5; D may be TRBD1 (6 bases). TRBV5-3 carries the ORF label, with uncertain function. The CDR3 is made up of 13 amino acids. CDR3: CASRVGGQEPQYF. In nucleotides, the CDR3 is TGTGCCAGCAGGGTAGGGGGTCAAGAGCCCCAGTACTTC.

This clonotype was picked up many times. One base away lies a much larger clone, so this may be a sequencing read error. The V and J genes are TRBV7-3 and TRBJ2-5; the match to TRBD2 covers 10 bases. V dropped 2 bases and J dropped 11; count of bases not matched to a gene: 11. The CDR3 contains 15 residues. Germline lookup yields CDR1 SGHTA and CDR2 FQGTGA. The CDR3 DNA sequence: TGTGCCAGCAGCTTACTAGCGGGGGAGTACAATGAGCAGTACTTC. Amino acid sequence: CASSLLAGEYNEQYF.

This clonotype was recorded many times. The V call is TRBV28, the J call TRBJ1-1; no firm D call. V lost 2 bases, J lost 5 bases, and 12 bases lay in between. CDR3 length: 14 residues. CDR1 is MDHEN and CDR2 is SYDVKM in the germline V gene. CDR3: CASSLRGPMTEAFF. In DNA, the CDR3 is TGTGCCAGCAGTTTAAGAGGCCCAATGACTGAAGCTTTCTTT.

This clonotype was detected many times. The chain employs TRBV10-3 and TRBJ2-4; 8 nucleotides line up with TRBD1. Germline CDR1 ENHRY, CDR2 SYGVKD. The CDR3 is made up of 14 amino acids. V dropped 2 bases and J dropped 6; count of bases not matched to a gene: 3. CDR3 amino acids: CAISEGQGLNIQYF. Written as DNA, the CDR3 is TGTGCCATCAGTGAGGGACAGGGCCTAAACATTCAGTACTTC.